This TCR beta chain emerged from a study of blood T cell repertoires in COVID-19 (dated by TCRdb to 2020 to 2021). Regarding the study in general: Samples covering the acute and convalescent phases of COVID-19 were provided by collaborators in the United States, Italy and Spain. The material from the prospective study consisted of cDNA or gDNA derived from T cells, B-cell-depleted T cells, or PBMCs. Deeply sampled blood TCRbeta repertoires from subjects exposed to, actively infected with, or recovered from COVID-19 were included in the dataset. The repertoires were released in a freely available public database intended as a resource for research on the immune response to SARS-CoV-2. Samples were obtained from the ongoing ImmuneRACE study (first 160 participants) and from over 1,000 subjects provided by 6 global collaborators. Nearly every sample came with metadata listing a de-identified subject ID, COVID-19 status, age in years and sex. Where available, HLA class I and class II types were obtained from metadata supplied by the sample provider rather than from assay-based typing. Summary of the overall study and its limitations: The amount of clinical and demographic metadata varied by source and participant and was provided uncurated.

Inclusive of the bounding cysteine and phenylalanine, the CDR3 is 15 residues long. Just the 45-base CDR3 DNA is kept, in frame starting at base 1. Cut back by 5 bases and 0 bases, the V and J ends lie 10 bases apart. CDR1 and CDR2 are read off the germline V gene as MDHEN and SYDVKM. TCRbeta CDR3 regions were amplified from genomic DNA using the immunoSEQ Assay, a bias-controlled multiplex PCR. On the study's bioinformatics: The number of nucleated cells in each sample was estimated by amplification of reference gene primers within the assay. Sequence reads were collapsed and filtered to measure the absolute abundance of every unique TCRbeta CDR3 rearrangement. For each sample, productive Simpson clonality was calculated by taking the square root of Simpson's diversity index across productive rearrangements. Entries here come from immuneACCESS through TCRdb and include only in-frame sequences with V and J called. Some clones fail to appear in such tables; in the studies checked, an unresolved V gene covers under half of the shortfall, and the cause of the remainder is unknown. For V, J and clone size, that table is used; D and trimming come from the DNA. The sample table contains 300,000 to 450,000 clones; only one count was recorded for around 87% of them. Of the sample, about 10% is held by the ten largest clones.

At one collaborating source in Seattle, patients were enrolled during active infection and were followed longitudinally through the course of disease. Each collaborating institution followed its own protocols to collect whole blood in K2EDTA tubes. For TCRbeta analysis, collaborators shipped samples in one of three forms: frozen whole blood, isolated PBMCs, or DNA extracted from either of those sample types. In the case of this clone: No antigen is known for it. Per-nucleotide qualities are absent, and no much larger clonotype sits a single base away. Other DNA sequences of this sample code for an identical CDR3.

The TCR was taken from a woman in her twenties or thirties with COVID-19, enrolled during active disease. The rearrangement joined TRBV28 to TRBJ1-4; a tentative D call is TRBD1 (5 bases match). Sequencing was performed on peripheral blood. In nucleotides, the sequence is TGTGCCAGCAGTCCCCCGGGGGCAACTAATGAAAAACTGTTTTTT. It translates to CASSPPGATNEKLFF.